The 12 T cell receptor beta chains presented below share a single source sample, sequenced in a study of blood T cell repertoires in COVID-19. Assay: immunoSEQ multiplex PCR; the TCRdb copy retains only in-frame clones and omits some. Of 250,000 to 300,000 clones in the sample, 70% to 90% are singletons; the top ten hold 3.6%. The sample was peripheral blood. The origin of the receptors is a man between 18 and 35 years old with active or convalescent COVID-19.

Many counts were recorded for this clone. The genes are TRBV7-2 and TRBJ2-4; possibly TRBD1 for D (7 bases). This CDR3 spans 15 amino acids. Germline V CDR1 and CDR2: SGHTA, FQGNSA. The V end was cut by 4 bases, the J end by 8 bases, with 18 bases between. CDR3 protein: CASSSYGGGGDIQYF. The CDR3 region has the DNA TGTGCCAGCAGCTCGTACGGAGGGGGCGGCGACATTCAGTACTTC.

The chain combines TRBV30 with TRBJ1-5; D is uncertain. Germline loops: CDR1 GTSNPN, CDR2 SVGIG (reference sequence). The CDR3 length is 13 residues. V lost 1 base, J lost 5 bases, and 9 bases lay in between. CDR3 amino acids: CAWSGAHHQPQHF. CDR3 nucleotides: TGTGCCTGGAGTGGGGCACATCATCAGCCCCAGCATTTT.

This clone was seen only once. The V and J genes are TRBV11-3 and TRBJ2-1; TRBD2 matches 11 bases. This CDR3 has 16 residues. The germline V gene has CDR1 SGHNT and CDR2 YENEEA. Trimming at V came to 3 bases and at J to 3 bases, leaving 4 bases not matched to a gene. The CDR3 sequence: CASSFGTSGIYNEQFF. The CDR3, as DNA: TGTGCCAGCAGCTTTGGGACTAGCGGAATCTACAATGAGCAGTTCTTC.

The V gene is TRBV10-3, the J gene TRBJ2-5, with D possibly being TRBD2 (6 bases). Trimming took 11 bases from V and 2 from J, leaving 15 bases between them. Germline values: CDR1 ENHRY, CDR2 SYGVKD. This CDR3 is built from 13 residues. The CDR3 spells CAVSWGGQETQYF. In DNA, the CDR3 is TGTGCCGTCTCCTGGGGAGGTCAAGAGACCCAGTACTTC.

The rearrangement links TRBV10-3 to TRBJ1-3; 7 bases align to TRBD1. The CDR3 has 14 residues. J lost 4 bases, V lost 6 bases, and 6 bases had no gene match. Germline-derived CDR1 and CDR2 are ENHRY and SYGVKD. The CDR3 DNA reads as TGTGCCATCAGCTACAGGGGCGAAGGAAACACCATATATTTT. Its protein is CAISYRGEGNTIYF.

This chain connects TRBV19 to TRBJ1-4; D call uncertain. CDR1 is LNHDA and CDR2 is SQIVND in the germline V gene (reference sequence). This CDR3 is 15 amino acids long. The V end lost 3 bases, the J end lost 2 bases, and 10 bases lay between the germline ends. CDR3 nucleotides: TGTGCCAGTAGTATCCACGGAGATACTAATGAAAAACTGTTTTTT. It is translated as CASSIHGDTNEKLFF.

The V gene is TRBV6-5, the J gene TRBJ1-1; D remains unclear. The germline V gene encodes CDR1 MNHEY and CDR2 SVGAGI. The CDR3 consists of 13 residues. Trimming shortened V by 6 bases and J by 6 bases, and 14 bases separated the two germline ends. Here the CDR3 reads CASSPGMVAEAFF. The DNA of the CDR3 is TGTGCCAGCAGCCCCGGGATGGTCGCTGAAGCTTTCTTT.

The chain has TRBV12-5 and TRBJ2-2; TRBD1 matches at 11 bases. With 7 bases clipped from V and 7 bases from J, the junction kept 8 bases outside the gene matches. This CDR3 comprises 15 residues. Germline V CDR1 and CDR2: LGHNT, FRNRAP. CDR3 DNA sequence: TGTGCTAGTGTAGGAGGACAGGGGGCTGGCGGGGAGCTGTTTTTT. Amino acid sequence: CASVGGQGAGGELFF.

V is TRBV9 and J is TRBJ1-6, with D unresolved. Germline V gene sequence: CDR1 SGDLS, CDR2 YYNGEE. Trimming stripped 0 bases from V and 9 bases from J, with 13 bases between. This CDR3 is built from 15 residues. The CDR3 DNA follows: TGTGCCAGCAGCGTAGGAGGGATAAGCGGTTCACCCCTCCACTTT. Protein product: CASSVGGISGSPLHF.

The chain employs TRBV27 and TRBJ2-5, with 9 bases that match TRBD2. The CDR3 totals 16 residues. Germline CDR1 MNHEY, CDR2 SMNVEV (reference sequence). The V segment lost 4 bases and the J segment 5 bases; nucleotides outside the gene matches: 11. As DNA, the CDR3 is TGTGCCAGCAGTTCCCTTGAAGCGGGAGGTTTGGAGACCCAGTACTTC. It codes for CASSSLEAGGLETQYF.

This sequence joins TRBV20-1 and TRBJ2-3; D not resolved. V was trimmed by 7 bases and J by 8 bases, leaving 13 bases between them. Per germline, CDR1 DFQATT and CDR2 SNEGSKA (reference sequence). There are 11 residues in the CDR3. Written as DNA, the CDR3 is TGCAGTGTCCCGGTGCTAACTACGCAGTATTTT. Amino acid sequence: CSVPVLTTQYF.

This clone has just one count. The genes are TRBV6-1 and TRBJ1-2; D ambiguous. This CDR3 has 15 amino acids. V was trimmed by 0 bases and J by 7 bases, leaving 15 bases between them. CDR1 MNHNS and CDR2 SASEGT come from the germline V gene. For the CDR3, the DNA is TGTGCCAGCAGTGAAGCGCGGAAGGCCCTCGGTGGCTACACCTTC. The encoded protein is CASSEARKALGGYTF.